The 32 T cell receptor beta chains in this list originate from one sample, sequenced in a study of radiation and T cells in renal cell carcinoma. Indicated treatment: 15 Gy SBRT to primary tumor, nephrectomy 4 weeks later. Produced via immunoSEQ multiplex PCR; TCRdb's table is partial and in-frame only. Among about 24,000 clones, around 47% were seen once, and the ten largest hold around 15%. The sample was tumor tissue, taken from a patient whose treatment included radiotherapy and nephrectomy. Receptors were obtained from a woman between 50 and 59 years old with renal cell carcinoma.

This sequence joins TRBV19 and TRBJ2-7; D is unclear. Deletions cut 5 bases from V and 1 base from J, with 12 bases between. Per the germline V gene, CDR1 is LNHDA and CDR2 is SQIVND (reference sequence). The CDR3 sequence is 14 residues long. CDR3 nucleotides: TGTGCCAGTAGTCAGGCAGACCTTTCCTACGAGCAGTACTTC. It encodes CASSQADLSYEQYF.

This clone occurred many times. This sequence joins TRBV9 and TRBJ2-7, with unresolved D. Germline V gives CDR1 SGDLS, CDR2 YYNGEE. Trimming shortened V by 0 bases and J by 5 bases, and 6 bases separated the two germline ends. The CDR3 covers 12 residues. The CDR3 region has the DNA TGTGCCAGCAGCGTAGAGGACGACGAGCAGTACTTC. This translates into CASSVEDDEQYF.

The sample holds many counts of this clone. The J gene is TRBJ2-1, the V gene TRBV4-3, with TRBD2 matching 12 bases. The CDR3 totals 15 residues. V lost 5 bases to trimming and J lost 4 bases; unmatched junction nucleotides: 3. Germline CDR1 reads LGHNA; CDR2 reads YSLEER. For the CDR3, the DNA is TGCGCCAGCAGCACAGGGACTAGCGGGTACAATGAGCAGTTCTTC. The encoded protein is CASSTGTSGYNEQFF.

V and J are TRBV2 and TRBJ1-5, with 8 bases identical to TRBD1. Germline trimming cut 9 bases from V and 2 bases from J; bases unmatched to any gene: 9. The CDR3 loop spans 15 amino acids. Germline V CDR1 and CDR2: SNHLY, FYNNEI. Written as DNA, the CDR3 is TGTGCCAGTATGTCAGGGGGCGGGGGCAATCAGCCCCAGCATTTT. Amino acid sequence: CASMSGGGGNQPQHF.

A few counts support this clone. The rearrangement uses TRBV6-1 and TRBJ1-2; D perhaps matches TRBD1 (6 bases). Germline V gene data show CDR1 as MNHNS and CDR2 as SASEGT. V dropped 7 bases and J dropped 3 bases, with 12 bases sitting between them. This CDR3 comprises 13 residues. The CDR3 DNA follows: TGTGCCAGCAATAACAGGGTGGACTATGGCTACACCTTC. This sequence encodes CASNNRVDYGYTF.

This clone turned up a few times. The chain employs TRBV7-9 and TRBJ1-3; 8 nucleotides align to TRBD1. Trimming cost V 7 bases and J 3 bases; bases outside gene matches: 2. The CDR3 has 13 residues. CDR1 and CDR2 from the germline V gene are SEHNR and FQNEAQ (reference sequence). CDR3 region: CASNRGVGNTIYF. The CDR3 DNA reads TGTGCCAGCAACAGGGGGGTTGGAAACACCATATATTTT.

In this sample, this clone turned up a few times. A read error may produce the germline difference seen at one junction end. CDR3 residues: CASSQDRIGANYGYTF. DNA of the CDR3: TGCGCCAGCAGCCAAGATAGAATAGGGGCTAACTATGGCTACACCTTC. This sequence joins TRBV5-5 and TRBJ1-2, with D possibly matching TRBD1 (5 bases). The CDR3 spans 16 residues. CDR1 SGHKS and CDR2 YYEKEE come from the germline V gene (reference sequence).

CDR3 coding DNA: TGTGCCAGCAGCCGGGTAGTTCTAGCGGGGGACAATGAGCAGTTCTTC. It specifies CASSRVVLAGDNEQFF. The chain recombines TRBV7-9 with TRBJ2-1; 10 bases agree with TRBD2. Germline CDR1 SEHNR, CDR2 FQNEAQ (reference sequence). With V trimmed by 5 bases and J by 5 bases, 9 bases remained unmatched. The CDR3 contains 16 residues.

This chain links TRBV29-1 with TRBJ2-1, with TRBD1 matching 7 bases. Germline V gives CDR1 SQVTM, CDR2 ANQGSEA. The V segment lost 4 bases and the J segment 3 bases; nucleotides outside the gene matches: 15. There are 17 residues in the CDR3. CDR3 residues: CSVVPMGTAIFYNEQFF. The CDR3 DNA sequence: TGCAGCGTTGTCCCGATGGGGACAGCCATTTTCTACAATGAGCAGTTCTTC.

The V gene is TRBV9, the J gene TRBJ1-3; D perhaps matches TRBD1 (5 bases). Germline V gene sequence: CDR1 SGDLS, CDR2 YYNGEE. The CDR3 extends over 16 amino acids. Trimming pared 2 bases from V and 4 bases from J, leaving 16 bases between. CDR3 residues: CASSVNPQGTGNTIYF. The CDR3, as DNA: TGTGCCAGCAGCGTTAACCCTCAGGGAACCGGAAACACCATATATTTT.

To note about this clone: The same CDR3 also results from other DNA sequences found in this sample. V gene TRBV15 combines with J gene TRBJ2-7; 7 bases are a match to TRBD1. CDR3 size: 15 residues. V lost 0 bases and J lost 2; bases outside the gene matches: 4. Germline CDR1 is LNHNV and CDR2 is YYDKDF (reference sequence). Here the CDR3 reads CATSREGQGAYEQYF. CDR3 nucleotides: TGTGCCACCAGCAGAGAGGGGCAGGGGGCCTACGAGCAGTACTTC. Drawing the rest from reference TRBV15 and TRBJ2-7, the complete variable domain is DAMVIQNPRYQVTQFGKPVTLSCSQTLNHNVMYWYQQKSSQAPKLLFHYYDKDFNNEADTPDNFQSRRPNTSFCFLDIRSPGLGDTAMYLCATSREGQGAYEQYFGPGTRLTVT.

A few counts support this clone. V gene TRBV4-3 combines with J gene TRBJ1-2; 9 bases align to TRBD1. The CDR3 length is 17 residues. Germline CDR1 LGHNA, CDR2 YSLEER. J lost 5 bases, V lost 4 bases, and 14 bases had no gene match. The CDR3 nucleotides are TGCGCCAGCAGCCTTTTGGGACAGGGATTAGGGGGGTATGGCTACACCTTC. Protein: CASSLLGQGLGGYGYTF.

This clone was recorded a few times. The V and J genes are TRBV6-1 and TRBJ2-1, with D possibly matching TRBD1 (5 bases). The germline V gene encodes CDR1 MNHNS and CDR2 SASEGT. The CDR3 contains 12 residues. Trimming left V 6 bases short and J 8 bases short, with 11 bases between. CDR3 coding DNA: TGTGCCAGCAGACGCGACAGCCATGAGCAGTTCTTC. Amino acids: CASRRDSHEQFF.

This clone was counted between two and nine times. The gene calls are TRBV18 and TRBJ1-1; unclear D gene. Trimming left V 3 bases short and J 3 bases short, with 14 bases between. CDR3 size: 15 residues. Germline loops: CDR1 KGHSH, CDR2 LQKENI. In nucleotides, the CDR3 is TGTGCCAGCTCACCGGACCGGGGAAGGGACACTGAAGCTTTCTTT. Amino acids: CASSPDRGRDTEAFF.

V and J are TRBV7-9 and TRBJ1-5; 8 nucleotides agree with TRBD1. The CDR3 has 17 residues. Unmatched junction bases numbered 12, after V lost 4 bases and J lost 4 bases. The germline V gene encodes CDR1 SEHNR and CDR2 FQNEAQ (reference sequence). CDR3 in amino acids: CASSSNVGTGKNQPQHF. The CDR3 DNA is TGTGCCAGCAGCTCCAACGTCGGGACAGGTAAAAATCAGCCCCAGCATTTT. The full variable domain, its missing parts supplied by reference TRBV7-9 and TRBJ1-5, is DTGVSQNPRHKITKRGQNVTFRCDPISEHNRLYWYRQTLGQGPEFLTYFQNEAQLEKSRLLSDRFSAERPKGSFSTLEIQRTEQGDSAMYLCASSSNVGTGKNQPQHFGDGTRLSIL.

The rearrangement links TRBV27 to TRBJ1-6, with D unclear. The ends were cut back, 4 bases at V and 7 bases at J, with 8 bases in the middle. The CDR3 length is 13 residues. Looked up from germline, CDR1 is MNHEY and CDR2 is SMNVEV (reference sequence). Written as DNA, the CDR3 is TGTGCCAGCAGTTGGGATCCCAATTCACCCCTCCACTTT. This translates into CASSWDPNSPLHF.

In this sample, this clone turned up a few times. The V call is TRBV4-1, the J call TRBJ2-7; TRBD1 agrees at 7 bases. This CDR3 has 16 residues. V lost 4 bases to trimming and J lost 0 bases; unmatched junction nucleotides: 9. CDR1 is MGHRA, CDR2 YSYEKL, per germline. CDR3 residues: CASSRIRGQDSYEQYF. CDR3 sequence (DNA): TGCGCCAGCAGCCGCATCCGAGGACAGGACTCCTACGAGCAGTACTTC.

For this clone: Other DNA sequences in this specimen translate into the identical CDR3. The chain joins TRBV2 to TRBJ1-2; D not certain. CDR1 and CDR2 (germline): SNHLY, FYNNEI. V shed 3 bases and J shed 2 bases, with 7 bases lying between them. This CDR3 comprises 13 residues. Written as DNA, the CDR3 is TGTGCCAGCAGTGATAGTTCCAACTATGGCTACACCTTC. Protein sequence: CASSDSSNYGYTF.

There are a few counts of this clone. The J gene is TRBJ2-1, the V gene TRBV7-9; 7 bases align to TRBD2. V lost 6 bases to trimming and J lost 7 bases; unmatched junction nucleotides: 3. The CDR3 covers 12 residues. Looked up from germline, CDR1 is SEHNR and CDR2 is FQNEAQ (reference sequence). Here the CDR3 reads CASRGDYNEQFF. As DNA, the CDR3 is TGTGCCAGCAGAGGGGACTATAATGAGCAGTTCTTC.

The chain couples TRBV5-1 to TRBJ2-2; D not resolved. This CDR3 region has 13 residues. Trimming shortened V by 0 bases and J by 5 bases, and 5 bases separated the two germline ends. Germline assignment: CDR1 SGHRS and CDR2 YFSETQ. This CDR3 is CASSLEPTGELFF. Written as DNA, the CDR3 is TGCGCCAGCAGCTTGGAACCTACCGGGGAGCTGTTTTTT.

There are a few counts of this clone. The genes are TRBV19 and TRBJ2-1, with D maybe TRBD2 (6 bases). V was trimmed by 5 bases and J by 10 bases, leaving 12 bases between them. CDR1 is LNHDA, CDR2 SQIVND, per germline (reference sequence). CDR3 length equals 12 residues. The CDR3 sequence is CASSFWGREQFF. DNA of the CDR3: TGTGCCAGTAGTTTCTGGGGGAGGGAGCAGTTCTTC.

The chain couples TRBV7-2 to TRBJ2-7, with 8 bases identical to TRBD2. Trimming removed 5 bases from V and 11 bases from J; junction bases left unmatched: 17. CDR3 size: 15 residues. Germline values: CDR1 SGHTA, CDR2 FQGNSA. CDR3 protein: CASSAPLAGTSIEYF. The CDR3 coding sequence is TGTGCCAGCAGCGCCCCCCTAGCGGGCACCTCTATTGAGTACTTC.

This chain joins TRBV6-1 and TRBJ2-5, with D hard to call. The CDR3 extends over 13 amino acids. In germline, CDR1 is MNHNS, CDR2 SASEGT. V was shortened by 5 bases and J by 10 bases, with 17 bases between the two germline ends. The CDR3 spells CASSLEEFAYQYF. The CDR3 nucleotides read TGTGCCAGCAGTTTAGAAGAATTTGCTTACCAGTACTTC.

The chain combines TRBV30 with TRBJ1-1; tentative D call: TRBD1 (5 bases). CDR1 and CDR2 (germline): GTSNPN, SVGIG (reference sequence). V was trimmed by 3 bases and J by 1 base, leaving 9 bases between them. This CDR3 spans 13 amino acids. CDR3 bases: TGTGCCTGGAGGCGGGGGAGGAACACTGAAGCTTTCTTT. It codes for CAWRRGRNTEAFF.

The chain links TRBV19 to TRBJ1-2; 7 bases map to TRBD1. The CDR3 contains 14 residues. Looked up from germline, CDR1 is LNHDA and CDR2 is SQIVND (reference sequence). J was trimmed by 1 base and V by 4 bases; bases with no gene match: 3. CDR3 residues: CASSSRGSNYGYTF. CDR3 nucleotide sequence: TGTGCCAGTAGTAGCAGGGGGAGTAACTATGGCTACACCTTC. Looking up the rest from reference TRBV19 and TRBJ1-2 gives the full variable domain: DGGITQSPKYLFRKEGQNVTLSCEQNLNHDAMYWYRQDPGQGLRLIYYSQIVNDFQKGDIAEGYSVSREKKESFPLTVTSAQKNPTAFYLCASSSRGSNYGYTFGSGTRLTVV.

The V call is TRBV5-1, the J call TRBJ1-1; D remains ambiguous. Germline V CDR1 and CDR2: SGHRS, YFSETQ. The V end was cut by 4 bases, the J end by 4 bases, with 11 bases between. This CDR3 has 13 residues. The CDR3 region has the DNA TGCGCCAGCAGCGGGCAGACCCGCACTGAAGCTTTCTTT. Translating it yields CASSGQTRTEAFF. The full variable domain, rest sourced from reference TRBV5-1 and TRBJ1-1, is KAGVTQTPRYLIKTRGQQVTLSCSPISGHRSVSWYQQTPGQGLQFLFEYFSETQRNKGNFPGRFSGRQFSNSRSEMNVSTLELGDSALYLCASSGQTRTEAFFGQGTRLTVV.

This clone appeared a few times. The V call is TRBV6-5, the J call TRBJ1-5; unclear D gene. V was clipped by 4 bases and J by 1 base, with 11 bases between them. There are 15 residues in the CDR3. Germline V gene lookup returns CDR1 MNHEY and CDR2 SVGAGI. The CDR3 sequence: CASSLGKTSNQPQHF. The CDR3 region has the DNA TGTGCCAGCAGTTTAGGAAAAACAAGCAATCAGCCCCAGCATTTT.

The rearrangement joins TRBV5-8 to TRBJ1-2, with a tentative D call TRBD1 (6 bases). The CDR3 spans 14 residues. V was shortened by 2 bases and J by 3 bases, with 11 bases between the two germline ends. Germline V lookup: CDR1 SGHTS, CDR2 YDEGEE. CDR3: CASSLRGVDYGYTF. CDR3 nucleotide sequence: TGTGCCAGCAGCTTAAGGGGGGTTGACTATGGCTACACCTTC. The full variable domain, completed using reference TRBV5-8 and TRBJ1-2, is EAGVTQSPTHLIKTRGQQATLRCSPISGHTSVYWYQQALGLGLQFLLWYDEGEERNRGNFPPRFSGRQFPNYSSELNVNALELEDSALYLCASSLRGVDYGYTFGSGTRLTVV.

This clone was counted many times. The chain joins TRBV30 to TRBJ2-5; D possibly corresponds to TRBD2 (5 bases). The CDR3 sequence is 16 residues long. Trimming cost V 0 bases and J 1 base, with 15 bases left between them. Germline V gene sequence: CDR1 GTSNPN, CDR2 SVGIG (reference sequence). This CDR3 is CAWSVAPEVIQETQYF. CDR3 coding DNA: TGTGCCTGGAGTGTAGCGCCGGAGGTGATCCAAGAGACCCAGTACTTC.

This clone was observed a few times. The chain links TRBV19 to TRBJ1-2; 9 nucleotides agree with TRBD1. The J segment lost 6 bases and the V segment lost 6 bases, leaving 14 bases of the junction unmatched. The CDR3 runs 16 residues. CDR1 is LNHDA, CDR2 SQIVND, per germline (reference sequence). Written as DNA, the CDR3 is TGTGCCAGTAGCCCTGGCGCGGGACAGGGAGTCGATGGCTACACCTTC. Translated: CASSPGAGQGVDGYTF.

The V gene is TRBV4-3, the J gene TRBJ1-2; TRBD1 is a possible D gene (6 bases). The CDR3 contains 17 residues. The ends were cut back, 1 base at V and 0 bases at J, with 15 bases in the middle. Germline assignment: CDR1 LGHNA and CDR2 YSLEER. CDR3 loop: CASSQALPGASNYGYTF. CDR3 DNA: TGCGCCAGCAGCCAAGCCCTCCCAGGGGCCTCTAACTATGGCTACACCTTC.

The chain uses TRBV6-5 and TRBJ1-6, with 7 bases that match TRBD1. Unmatched junction bases numbered 4, after V lost 0 bases and J lost 5 bases. The germline V gene has CDR1 MNHEY and CDR2 SVGAGI. CDR3 size: 16 residues. The CDR3 DNA follows: TGTGCCAGCAGTTACTCGATACAGGGGCATAATTCACCCCTCCACTTT. Its protein product is CASSYSIQGHNSPLHF.